The next 21 T cell receptor beta chains were all read from a single sample in a study of T cell changes during pregnancy in multiple sclerosis. The assay was immunoSEQ multiplex PCR, and TCRdb's table has in-frame clones only and misses some. The sample has some 43,000 clones, around 91% seen once. The sample was CD8+ T cells from peripheral blood mononuclear cells, taken in the first trimester of pregnancy. The receptors shown here come from a female donor with multiple sclerosis, enrolled in a pregnancy study.

This clone was recorded once. This rearrangement joins TRBV13 to TRBJ2-5; 12 nucleotides align to TRBD2. There are 16 residues in the CDR3. With 1 base clipped from V and 5 bases from J, the junction kept 5 bases outside the gene matches. Per germline, CDR1 PRHDT and CDR2 FYEKMQ (reference sequence). CDR3 sequence (DNA): TGTGCCAGCAGCTTAGCTAGCGGGGGGGCCGAGGAGACCCAGTACTTC. It codes for CASSLASGGAEETQYF.

The chain has TRBV7-9 and TRBJ2-7; D is unresolved. V was pared by 7 bases and J by 3 bases, with 19 bases between. CDR3 length: 15 amino acids. CDR1 and CDR2 from the germline V gene are SEHNR and FQNEAQ (reference sequence). This CDR3 reads CASTPSEVSFYEQYF. The CDR3 nucleotides read TGTGCCAGCACCCCCTCCGAGGTCAGTTTCTACGAGCAGTACTTC.

The chain has TRBV6-5 and TRBJ2-1; D remains ambiguous. The CDR3 contains 13 residues. Trimming shortened V by 7 bases and J by 4 bases, and 11 bases separated the two germline ends. Germline CDR1 MNHEY, CDR2 SVGAGI. CDR3 bases: TGTGCCAGCACCCTTGGCCCTTACAATGAGCAGTTCTTC. Its translation is CASTLGPYNEQFF.

V and J are TRBV6-6 and TRBJ2-5; 11 bases map to TRBD2. The length of the CDR3 is 16 residues. Germline lookup yields CDR1 MNHNY and CDR2 SVGAGI (reference sequence). The V segment lost 6 bases and the J segment 1 base; nucleotides outside the gene matches: 7. The CDR3, as DNA: TGTGCCAGCAGCGTCCTAGCGGGAGGTACCCAAGAGACCCAGTACTTC. Encoded protein: CASSVLAGGTQETQYF.

V gene TRBV2 combines with J gene TRBJ2-7, with D maybe TRBD1 (6 bases). The V gene's germline CDR1 is SNHLY and CDR2 FYNNEI. With 8 bases removed from V and 4 bases from J, the gap between germline ends came to 12 bases. This CDR3 is built from 12 residues. CDR3 protein: CASVGTGYEQYF. In nucleotides, the CDR3 is TGTGCCAGCGTCGGAACAGGGTACGAGCAGTACTTC. The whole variable domain, remainder taken from reference TRBV2 and TRBJ2-7, is EPEVTQTPSHQVTQMGQEVILRCVPISNHLYFYWYRQILGQKVEFLVSFYNNEISEKSEIFDDQFSVERPDGSNFTLKIRSTKLEDSAMYFCASVGTGYEQYFGPGTRLTVT.

The chain combines TRBV27 with TRBJ2-7; D perhaps matches TRBD1 (5 bases). The V gene's germline CDR1 is MNHEY and CDR2 SMNVEV (reference sequence). V gave up 3 bases and J gave up 3 bases, with 15 bases separating them. The CDR3 is 15 residues long. Here the CDR3 DNA reads TGTGCCAGCAGTTTCGTAGACAGTAAGTACTACGAGCAGTACTTC. Translated: CASSFVDSKYYEQYF.

The chain employs TRBV10-3 and TRBJ1-1, with TRBD1 matching 9 bases. The CDR3 consists of 15 residues. Losses at the gene ends were 10 bases for V and 3 bases for J; bases not matched to a gene: 12. Germline CDR1 reads ENHRY; CDR2 reads SYGVKD. As DNA, the CDR3 is TGTGCCACAGCGATGGGACAGGGTGAGGACACTGAAGCTTTCTTT. Its protein product is CATAMGQGEDTEAFF.

The chain employs TRBV5-4 and TRBJ2-2; 7 bases align to TRBD2. Germline CDR1 and CDR2: SGHNT and YYREEE (reference sequence). V gave up 5 bases and J gave up 4 bases; unmatched junction bases: 5. The CDR3 covers 14 residues. The CDR3, as DNA: TGTGCCAGCAGGGGAGGGGTTGCCACCGGGGAGCTGTTTTTT. Residues: CASRGGVATGELFF.

The genes are TRBV5-1 and TRBJ2-7; possibly TRBD1 for D (6 bases). CDR3 size: 15 residues. Germline V CDR1 and CDR2: SGHRS, YFSETQ. The ends were cut back, 3 bases at V and 2 bases at J, with 15 bases in the middle. The CDR3 DNA sequence: TGCGCCAGCAGCTACACAGGGATAGGGACCTACGAGCAGTACTTC. Translation gives CASSYTGIGTYEQYF.

The V gene is TRBV4-1, the J gene TRBJ1-1, with a tentative D call TRBD1 (5 bases). Germline lookup yields CDR1 MGHRA and CDR2 YSYEKL. V shed 3 bases and J shed 3 bases, with 17 bases lying between them. This CDR3 has 16 residues. The DNA for the CDR3 is TGCGCCAGCAGCCAGGAAGAACAGGTTCTGTACACTGAAGCTTTCTTT. Translation gives CASSQEEQVLYTEAFF.

The genes are TRBV4-1 and TRBJ2-7; D might be TRBD1 (6 bases). CDR1 is MGHRA, CDR2 YSYEKL, per germline. Trimming took off 0 bases at V and 7 bases at J, with 10 bases between the two ends. CDR3 length: 13 residues. The CDR3 protein is CASSQDQGLEQYF. The CDR3 DNA sequence: TGCGCCAGCAGCCAAGATCAGGGGTTAGAGCAGTACTTC.

This sequence joins TRBV4-2 and TRBJ2-7; no clear D. This CDR3 is 13 amino acids long. V was trimmed by 4 bases and J by 0 bases, leaving 7 bases between them. CDR1 and CDR2 from the germline V gene are LGHNA and YNFKEQ. The CDR3 bases are TGTGCCAGCAGCCCCCCCGGCTCCTACGAGCAGTACTTC. Encoded protein: CASSPPGSYEQYF.

The V gene is TRBV5-4, the J gene TRBJ1-1; D gene unclear. The CDR3 has 13 residues. Germline CDR1 SGHNT, CDR2 YYREEE (reference sequence). The V end lost 4 bases, the J end lost 11 bases, and 18 bases lay between the germline ends. The CDR3 DNA sequence: TGTGCCAGCAGCCAAGATCGCAGGATTTTTGCTTTCTTT. Translation: CASSQDRRIFAFF.

The V gene is TRBV2, the J gene TRBJ2-7; the match to TRBD1 covers 8 bases. The CDR3 loop spans 13 amino acids. The V gene end was trimmed by 7 bases and the J gene end by 6 bases; junction bases not matched to a gene: 8. CDR1 and CDR2 (germline): SNHLY, FYNNEI. The DNA for the CDR3 is TGTGCCAGCAAACTCAGGACAGGGCCCGAGCAGTACTTC. Translating it yields CASKLRTGPEQYF.

The rearrangement joins TRBV14 to TRBJ1-2; 7 nucleotides align to TRBD1. The trim removed 1 base at V and 4 bases at J, leaving 18 bases unmatched. CDR1 is SGHDN and CDR2 is FVKESK in the germline V gene. This CDR3 contains 19 residues. This CDR3 is CASSQGFAGQPTGGYGYTF. The CDR3 bases are TGTGCCAGCAGCCAAGGGTTCGCGGGACAGCCTACCGGTGGCTATGGCTACACCTTC.

Here the CDR3 DNA reads TGTGCCAGCAGCCGGACTAGCGGAGGCAATGAGCAGTTCTTC. Translation gives CASSRTSGGNEQFF. This chain links TRBV7-9 with TRBJ2-1; TRBD2 aligns across 10 bases. There are 14 residues in the CDR3. Losses at the gene ends were 5 bases for V and 6 bases for J; bases not matched to a gene: 4. Germline V CDR1 and CDR2: SEHNR, FQNEAQ (reference sequence).

The chain employs TRBV18 and TRBJ1-2; D ambiguous. Germline V gene lookup returns CDR1 KGHSH and CDR2 LQKENI. V lost 4 bases and J lost 4, with 22 bases in between. The CDR3 extends over 17 amino acids. The CDR3 sequence: CASSLREDGLYLYGYTF. The CDR3 nucleotides read TGTGCCAGCTCACTGCGGGAAGACGGATTGTATCTCTATGGCTACACCTTC.

The chain is built from TRBV30 and TRBJ2-7, with 7 bases that match TRBD2. With V trimmed by 8 bases and J by 5 bases, 12 bases remained unmatched. This CDR3 has 13 amino acids. Germline V gene lookup returns CDR1 GTSNPN and CDR2 SVGIG (reference sequence). CDR3 in DNA: TGTGCCGGCGGGGAGGGTGGTAAGAACGAGCAGTACTTC. Its protein product is CAGGEGGKNEQYF.

The rearrangement uses TRBV4-1 and TRBJ2-1; a possible D gene is TRBD2 (5 bases). The ends were cut back, 2 bases at V and 5 bases at J, with 19 bases in the middle. Germline CDR1 MGHRA, CDR2 YSYEKL. CDR3 length equals 17 residues. The CDR3 DNA reads as TGCGCCAGCAGCCAATTAGGAGAGGGTCTAGCTAACAATGAGCAGTTCTTC. It yields the protein CASSQLGEGLANNEQFF.

V gene TRBV9 combines with J gene TRBJ2-2; 8 bases fit TRBD1. J lost 10 bases, V lost 4 bases, and 18 bases had no gene match. There are 17 residues in the CDR3. Germline V gene data show CDR1 as SGDLS and CDR2 as YYNGEE. CDR3 coding DNA: TGTGCCAGCAGCCCCTTAGGGGGACAGGTGAACACCTTGGAGCTGTTTTTT. Amino acid sequence: CASSPLGGQVNTLELFF.

The V and J genes are TRBV7-2 and TRBJ2-1; 9 bases align to TRBD2. The V gene end was trimmed by 3 bases and the J gene end by 2 bases; junction bases not matched to a gene: 2. CDR1 SGHTA and CDR2 FQGNSA come from the germline V gene. The CDR3 consists of 15 residues. In nucleotides, the CDR3 is TGTGCCAGCAGCTTGACTAGCGGTCCCTACAATGAGCAGTTCTTC. Amino acid sequence: CASSLTSGPYNEQFF.